The rows below give T cell receptor beta chains drawn from one sample of a study of vaccination effects on CD4 cells after COVID-19. Libraries were prepared by immunoSEQ multiplex PCR; TCRdb keeps only in-frame clonotypes and omits some of them. The repertoire holds 30,000 or so clones, around 70% seen once, with 28% in the top ten. The antigens of these receptors remain unknown. Source: CD4+ T cells from PBMCs cultured with HCoV-229E spike peptides, taken before COVID-19 vaccination. The receptor source for this set is a human donor who received a COVID-19 vaccine. The CDR3 runs from the conserved cysteine through the conserved F or W. Fields, in order: D gene, clone size, V gene, J gene, CDR3 protein, CDR3 DNA. A D gene is named only where the DNA matches it firmly. Size is stated for part of the rows, as once, few or many counts, or as a class when the clone is expanded.

D: .
size: once
V: TRBV29-1
J: TRBJ2-7
CDR3: CSAATFYEQYF
DNA: TGCAGCGCAGCTACTTTTTACGAGCAGTACTTC

D: .
size: .
V: TRBV5-4
J: TRBJ2-3
CDR3: CASSVAPGQRSTDTQYF
DNA: TGTGCCAGCAGCGTCGCCCCCGGGCAAAGAAGCACAGATACGCAGTATTTT

D: TRBD2
size: .
V: TRBV7-9
J: TRBJ2-3
CDR3: CASSLVVAGEIDTQYF
DNA: TGTGCCAGCAGCCTCGTAGTAGCGGGAGAAATAGATACGCAGTATTTT

D: .
size: .
V: TRBV3-1/TRBV3-2
J: TRBJ1-2
CDR3: CASSQLWTGGYTF
DNA: TGTGCCAGCAGCCAACTATGGACCGGCGGCTACACCTTC

D: .
size: .
V: TRBV30
J: TRBJ1-6
CDR3: CAYAGPPLHF
DNA: TGTGCTTATGCGGGGCCACCCCTCCACTTT

D: TRBD1
size: .
V: TRBV2
J: TRBJ2-7
CDR3: CASTLSGGTGVSEQYF
DNA: TGTGCCAGCACCCTCAGTGGGGGGACAGGGGTCTCCGAGCAGTACTTC

D: .
size: .
V: TRBV3-1/TRBV3-2
J: TRBJ1-6
CDR3: CASSQGTVTDGSPLHF
DNA: TGTGCCAGCAGCCAAGGTACAGTCACGGACGGTTCACCCCTCCACTTT

D: .
size: .
V: TRBV12-3/TRBV12-4
J: TRBJ1-2
CDR3: CASSRKPYGYTF
DNA: TGTGCCAGCAGTCGGAAACCCTATGGCTACACCTTC

D: TRBD1
size: once
V: TRBV3-1/TRBV3-2
J: TRBJ1-4
CDR3: CASSHNRGEKLFF
DNA: TGTGCCAGCAGCCACAACAGGGGGGAAAAACTGTTTTTT

D: TRBD1
size: .
V: TRBV18
J: TRBJ2-1
CDR3: CASSPFGTANEQFF
DNA: TGTGCCAGCTCACCTTTCGGGACAGCTAATGAGCAGTTCTTC

D: .
size: few
V: TRBV7-9
J: TRBJ1-2
CDR3: CASSSRETGYGYTF
DNA: TGTGCCAGCAGCTCGCGGGAGACAGGCTATGGCTACACCTTC

D: .
size: medium-sized
V: TRBV18
J: TRBJ1-4
CDR3: CASSPRDTHAGEKLFF
DNA: TGTGCCAGCTCACCGCGAGACACCCACGCGGGTGAAAAACTGTTTTTT

D: TRBD1
size: .
V: TRBV6-5
J: TRBJ1-2
CDR3: CASSPRRTGDYGYTF
DNA: TGTGCCAGCAGTCCTCGACGGACAGGAGACTATGGCTACACCTTC

D: .
size: few
V: TRBV6-5
J: TRBJ2-2
CDR3: CASRTRVNGELFF
DNA: TGTGCCAGCAGAACCAGGGTGAACGGGGAGCTGTTTTTT

D: .
size: few
V: TRBV12-3/TRBV12-4
J: TRBJ2-1
CDR3: CASSLGGNEQFF
DNA: TGTGCCAGCAGTTTAGGGGGCAATGAGCAGTTCTTC

D: TRBD1
size: .
V: TRBV4-2
J: TRBJ2-3
CDR3: CASSPPGQGTDTQYF
DNA: TGTGCCAGCAGCCCGCCGGGACAGGGGACAGATACGCAGTATTTT

D: .
size: .
V: TRBV5-6
J: TRBJ1-2
CDR3: CASSLDREGDYGYTF
DNA: TGTGCCAGCAGCTTGGACAGGGAGGGGGACTATGGCTACACCTTC

D: TRBD1
size: .
V: TRBV9
J: TRBJ2-5
CDR3: CASSPGTGVSETQYF
DNA: TGTGCCAGCAGCCCTGGGACAGGGGTATCGGAGACCCAGTACTTC

D: TRBD1
size: .
V: TRBV11-2
J: TRBJ2-6
CDR3: CASSPALTGAGANVLTF
DNA: TGTGCCAGCAGCCCTGCCTTAACAGGGGCTGGGGCCAACGTCCTGACTTTC

D: .
size: .
V: TRBV5-4
J: TRBJ2-7
CDR3: CASSLGPTGFGSYEQYF
DNA: TGTGCCAGCAGCCTGGGACCTACAGGGTTCGGCTCCTACGAGCAGTACTTC

D: .
size: .
V: TRBV6-8
J: TRBJ1-6
CDR3: CASEGTPRGNNSPLHF
DNA: TGTGCCAGCGAGGGGACACCAAGAGGGAATAATTCACCCCTCCACTTT

D: .
size: .
V: TRBV9
J: TRBJ2-5
CDR3: CASSVPGVETQYF
DNA: TGTGCCAGCAGCGTCCCGGGGGTAGAGACCCAGTACTTC

D: .
size: .
V: TRBV21-1
J: TRBJ2-7
CDR3: CASSKLSGTPSHEQYF
DNA: TGTGCCAGCAGTAAGCTTTCCGGGACACCCTCCCACGAGCAGTACTTC

D: .
size: few
V: TRBV2
J: TRBJ2-2
CDR3: CASTIRANTGELFF
DNA: TGTGCCAGCACCATCCGGGCTAACACCGGGGAGCTGTTTTTT

D: TRBD2
size: once
V: TRBV28
J: TRBJ2-1
CDR3: CASRGGRASYNEQFF
DNA: TGTGCCAGCAGGGGCGGGAGGGCCTCCTACAATGAGCAGTTCTTC

D: .
size: .
V: TRBV3-1/TRBV3-2
J: TRBJ2-3
CDR3: CASSQDVGTDTQYF
DNA: TGTGCCAGCAGCCAAGACGTGGGCACAGATACGCAGTATTTT

D: .
size: .
V: TRBV9
J: TRBJ2-7
CDR3: CASSVLDYEQYF
DNA: TGTGCCAGCAGCGTCTTGGACTACGAGCAGTACTTC

D: .
size: .
V: TRBV5-6
J: TRBJ2-5
CDR3: CASSLQGGKETQYF
DNA: TGTGCCAGCAGCTTGCAAGGAGGTAAAGAGACCCAGTACTTC

D: TRBD2
size: few
V: TRBV6-1
J: TRBJ2-2
CDR3: CASSAMGLAVAGELFF
DNA: TGTGCCAGCAGTGCCATGGGACTAGCGGTAGCCGGGGAGCTGTTTTTT

D: TRBD1
size: once
V: TRBV6-5
J: TRBJ2-7
CDR3: CASSLDRVTYEQYF
DNA: TGTGCCAGCAGTCTCGACAGGGTCACCTACGAGCAGTACTTC

D: .
size: .
V: TRBV27
J: TRBJ2-5
CDR3: CASSFRVGGTGGTQYF
DNA: TGTGCCAGCAGTTTTAGGGTGGGCGGGACCGGGGGGACCCAGTACTTC

D: .
size: .
V: TRBV11-2
J: TRBJ2-7
CDR3: CASSPSSGLLAEQYF
DNA: TGTGCCAGCAGCCCAAGTAGCGGACTGTTAGCCGAGCAGTACTTC

D: TRBD2
size: .
V: TRBV10-3
J: TRBJ2-7
CDR3: CAISDPLGGRSTYEQYF
DNA: TGTGCCATCAGTGACCCCCTGGGCGGGAGGTCAACCTACGAGCAGTACTTC

D: TRBD1
size: .
V: TRBV4-2
J: TRBJ2-1
CDR3: CASSQATGTGSYNEQFF
DNA: TGTGCCAGCAGCCAAGCTACCGGGACAGGATCCTACAATGAGCAGTTCTTC

D: TRBD1
size: .
V: TRBV4-2
J: TRBJ1-3
CDR3: CASSPLQGTTGNTIYF
DNA: TGTGCCAGCAGCCCGCTACAGGGGACAACTGGAAACACCATATATTTT

D: .
size: .
V: TRBV5-5
J: TRBJ1-2
CDR3: CASSPDTYGYTF
DNA: TGTGCCAGCAGCCCCGACACCTATGGCTACACCTTC

D: .
size: few
V: TRBV6-5
J: TRBJ1-1
CDR3: CASRPMGRLNTEAFF
DNA: TGTGCCAGCAGGCCCATGGGACGGCTGAACACTGAAGCTTTCTTT

D: .
size: .
V: TRBV3-1/TRBV3-2
J: TRBJ1-1
CDR3: CASSHLGSEGSEAFF
DNA: TGTGCCAGCAGCCACCTCGGGTCTGAAGGATCTGAAGCTTTCTTT

D: .
size: .
V: TRBV5-4
J: TRBJ1-1
CDR3: CASSPRPGQKNTEAFF
DNA: TGTGCCAGCAGCCCCCGGCCCGGCCAGAAGAACACTGAAGCTTTCTTT

D: .
size: few
V: TRBV7-9
J: TRBJ2-3
CDR3: CASSLRAGLTDTQYF
DNA: TGTGCCAGCAGCTTACGGGCAGGTTTAACAGATACGCAGTATTTT

D: .
size: .
V: TRBV7-9
J: TRBJ2-3
CDR3: CASSLQTLGSTDTQYF
DNA: TGTGCCAGCAGCTTACAGACCCTTGGGAGCACAGATACGCAGTATTTT

D: TRBD1
size: .
V: TRBV2
J: TRBJ2-7
CDR3: CASRWDSHEQYF
DNA: TGTGCCAGCAGATGGGACAGTCACGAGCAGTACTTC

D: .
size: .
V: TRBV10-3
J: TRBJ1-5
CDR3: CAISDAGQPQHF
DNA: TGTGCCATCAGTGACGCGGGTCAGCCCCAGCATTTT

D: .
size: .
V: TRBV5-6
J: TRBJ2-5
CDR3: CASSSRRGETQYF
DNA: TGTGCCAGCAGCTCCCGACGTGGAGAGACCCAGTACTTC

D: .
size: .
V: TRBV5-8
J: TRBJ1-6
CDR3: CASSLGGFNSPLHF
DNA: TGTGCCAGCAGCTTGGGGGGGTTTAATTCACCCCTCCACTTT

D: .
size: .
V: TRBV30
J: TRBJ2-3
CDR3: CAWSVIGSYTDTQYF
DNA: TGTGCCTGGAGTGTAATTGGGAGCTACACAGATACGCAGTATTTT

D: .
size: .
V: TRBV15
J: TRBJ2-1
CDR3: CATSSEGEQFF
DNA: TGTGCCACCAGCAGTGAGGGTGAGCAGTTCTTC

D: .
size: .
V: TRBV27
J: TRBJ1-1
CDR3: CASSPSQGTEAFF
DNA: TGTGCCAGCAGCCCCTCGCAGGGCACTGAAGCTTTCTTT

D: .
size: .
V: TRBV7-2
J: TRBJ2-2
CDR3: CASSLSTGELFF
DNA: TGTGCCAGCAGCTTATCCACCGGGGAGCTGTTTTTT

D: .
size: .
V: TRBV27
J: TRBJ1-6
CDR3: CASGERGASYNSPLHF
DNA: TGTGCCAGCGGTGAACGGGGGGCCTCCTATAATTCACCCCTCCACTTT

D: TRBD2
size: .
V: TRBV7-6
J: TRBJ2-2
CDR3: CASSPRPGGLENTGELFF
DNA: TGTGCCAGCAGCCCCAGACCCGGGGGACTAGAGAACACCGGGGAGCTGTTTTTT

D: .
size: .
V: TRBV6-5
J: TRBJ1-1
CDR3: CASRALGRFTEAFF
DNA: TGTGCCAGCAGGGCCTTAGGACGTTTCACTGAAGCTTTCTTT